These 27 T cell receptor beta chains were all obtained from the same sample, sequenced in a study of T-cell memory formation after mild COVID-19. From the 5' RACE reads, TCRdb called clonotypes with MiXCR, one entry per CDR3 protein. The sample has 450,000 to 650,000 distinct CDR3 sequences, roughly 21% seen once. Material for sequencing was PBMCs or a T cell subset sorted from them (not recorded which). The origin of the receptors is an adult woman who had mild COVID-19 (a few samples of this study predate the infection). Cell type and time point are not known.

The chain is built from TRBV6-5 and TRBJ2-6; 10 nucleotides agree with TRBD1. CDR3 length: 19 residues. Trimming took 6 bases from V and 4 from J; bases not matched to a gene: 15. CDR1 is MNHEY and CDR2 is SVGAGI in the germline V gene. The CDR3 region has the DNA TGTGCCAGCAGCCCGGACAGGGGGTTAACTCGCGTGGGGGCCAACGTCCTGACTTTC. It is translated as CASSPDRGLTRVGANVLTF.

The J gene is TRBJ1-6, the V gene TRBV11-1; no clear D gene. Trimming cost V 2 bases and J 7 bases, with 9 bases left between them. Germline CDR1 and CDR2: SGHAT and FQDESV (reference sequence). The CDR3 sequence is 14 residues long. DNA for the CDR3: TGTGCCAGCAGCTTAAAACGGCTAAATTCACCCCTCCACTTT. This sequence encodes CASSLKRLNSPLHF.

The chain couples TRBV7-8 to TRBJ2-2, with 9 bases lining up with TRBD2. The CDR3 runs to 15 residues. J lost 7 bases, V lost 3 bases, and 6 bases had no gene match. Germline V CDR1 and CDR2: SGHVS, FQNEAQ. The CDR3 DNA follows: TGTGCCAGCAGCTTCTTAGCGGGAGCTAGCGGGGAGCTGTTTTTT. Translating gives CASSFLAGASGELFF. Full variable domain (missing parts from reference TRBV7-8 and TRBJ2-2): GAGVSQSPRYKVAKRGQDVALRCDPISGHVSLFWYQQALGQGPEFLTYFQNEAQLDKSGLPSDRFFAERPEGSVSTLKIQRTQQEDSAVYLCASSFLAGASGELFFGEGSRLTVL.

This clonotype was found many times. V is TRBV4-1 and J is TRBJ2-5; 9 nucleotides align to TRBD2. This CDR3 has 15 residues. Germline V CDR1 and CDR2: MGHRA, YSYEKL. The V segment lost 6 bases and the J segment 5 bases; nucleotides outside the gene matches: 10. This CDR3 is CASRRLLAGLETQYF. The CDR3 DNA reads TGCGCCAGCAGACGGCTGCTAGCGGGGTTGGAGACCCAGTACTTC.

The V and J genes are TRBV24-1 and TRBJ2-7, with D perhaps TRBD2 (5 bases). The germline CDR1 and CDR2 sequences are KGHDR and SFDVKD. The CDR3 runs to 14 residues. V was clipped by 6 bases and J by 2 bases, with 13 bases between them. The CDR3 DNA is TGTGCCACCAGTTCCACGGACGGGGCCTACGAGCAGTACTTC. This gives the protein CATSSTDGAYEQYF.

This clonotype was seen a handful of times. The chain couples TRBV24-1 to TRBJ2-1, with 9 bases that match TRBD1. The germline V gene has CDR1 KGHDR and CDR2 SFDVKD. CDR3 length equals 16 residues. The V gene end was trimmed by 4 bases and the J gene end by 6 bases; junction bases not matched to a gene: 9. The CDR3 sequence is CATSDPGTGLPNEQFF. CDR3 DNA: TGTGCCACCAGTGACCCCGGGACAGGGCTACCCAATGAGCAGTTCTTC.

The sample holds a few counts of this clonotype. The chain recombines TRBV7-3 with TRBJ2-7, with D perhaps being TRBD1 or TRBD2 (5 bases each). Germline CDR1 SGHTA, CDR2 FQGTGA. The CDR3 is 14 amino acids. V dropped 4 bases and J dropped 6 bases, with 16 bases sitting between them. The CDR3: CASSSGPSEGEQYF. The CDR3 coding sequence is TGTGCCAGCAGCTCGGGGCCATCCGAGGGCGAGCAGTACTTC. Based on the CDR3 plus reference TRBV7-3 and TRBJ2-7, the full variable domain is GAGVSQTPSNKVTEKGKYVELRCDPISGHTALYWYRQSLGQGPEFLIYFQGTGAADDSGLPNDRFFAVRPEGSVSTLKIQRTERGDSAVYLCASSSGPSEGEQYFGPGTRLTVT.

The table lists this clonotype with a few counts. The rearrangement links TRBV9 to TRBJ2-3; 7 bases map to TRBD2. The CDR3 totals 15 residues. The ends lost 4 bases at V and 3 bases at J; junction bases unmatched: 8. Germline CDR1 is SGDLS and CDR2 is YYNGEE. The CDR3 region has the DNA TGTGCCAGCAGCTCGAGGGAGGGCCGGACAGATACGCAGTATTTT. This encodes CASSSREGRTDTQYF.

This chain uses TRBV27 with TRBJ1-6, with D possibly being TRBD1 (5 bases). Germline V gives CDR1 MNHEY, CDR2 SMNVEV (reference sequence). Trimming stripped 3 bases from V and 5 bases from J, with 8 bases between. The CDR3 is 14 amino acids. CDR3 bases: TGTGCCAGCAGTTTCCGACAGAATAATTCACCCCTCCACTTT. Translation gives CASSFRQNNSPLHF.

This clonotype has more than one count but fewer than ten. V gene TRBV20-1 combines with J gene TRBJ2-7, with D perhaps matching TRBD1 (6 bases). The CDR3 runs to 16 residues. The germline V and J ends were trimmed by 3 bases and 1 base, with 19 bases remaining between them. The germline gives CDR1 DFQATT, CDR2 SNEGSKA (reference sequence). CDR3: CSAREPTGLLSYEQYF. Written as DNA, the CDR3 is TGCAGTGCTAGGGAACCAACAGGGCTGTTGTCCTACGAGCAGTACTTC.

The chain is built from TRBV12-3 or TRBV12-4 and TRBJ1-2; possible D gene TRBD1, 5 bases. The CDR3 length is 15 residues. Trimming removed 4 bases at V and 8 bases at J, with 20 bases between. The CDR3 protein is CASSSRTNGAGGYTF. DNA for the CDR3: TGTGCCAGCAGTTCACGAACGAACGGGGCCGGAGGCTACACCTTC.

This clonotype was counted a few times. V and J are TRBV5-1 and TRBJ1-4; D might be TRBD1 (5 bases). CDR3 length: 15 residues. Trimming cost V 1 base and J 6 bases, with 13 bases left between them. CDR1 SGHRS and CDR2 YFSETQ come from the germline V gene. The CDR3 DNA reads as TGCGCCAGCAGCTTGAATACAGGAGGAGATGAAAAACTGTTTTTT. As protein: CASSLNTGGDEKLFF.

This clonotype was detected a few times. The rearrangement links TRBV7-2 to TRBJ2-1; 9 nucleotides line up with TRBD2. The CDR3 runs to 18 residues. The V and J ends lost 4 bases and 3 bases, in that order; junction bases with no gene match: 13. Per germline, CDR1 SGHTA and CDR2 FQGNSA. The CDR3 region is CASSSLSGTSLRYNEQFF. For the CDR3, the DNA is TGTGCCAGCAGCTCCCTTTCCGGGACTAGCCTCCGCTACAATGAGCAGTTCTTC.

The chain is built from TRBV14 and TRBJ2-7; 8 positions agree with TRBD1. CDR3 length equals 15 residues. V lost 5 bases and J lost 6; bases outside the gene matches: 12. Germline V gene sequence: CDR1 SGHDN, CDR2 FVKESK. CDR3 loop: CASSIPGTGALEQYF. CDR3 DNA: TGTGCCAGCAGCATACCCGGGACAGGTGCTCTCGAGCAGTACTTC. The full variable domain, rest sourced from reference TRBV14 and TRBJ2-7, is EAGVTQFPSHSVIEKGQTVTLRCDPISGHDNLYWYRRVMGKEIKFLLHFVKESKQDESGMPNNRFLAERTGGTYSTLKVQPAELEDSGVYFCASSIPGTGALEQYFGPGTRLTVT.

The gene calls are TRBV12-3 or TRBV12-4 and TRBJ2-1, with 7 bases lining up with TRBD1. CDR3 size: 14 residues. V lost 8 bases, J lost 8 bases, and 12 bases stayed unmatched. The CDR3 DNA sequence: TGTGCCAGCGCCCGGCAGGGGGATGTCTATGAGCAGTTCTTC. Residues: CASARQGDVYEQFF.

The genes are TRBV9 and TRBJ2-1, with D tentatively TRBD1 or TRBD2 (5 bases each). Germline lookup yields CDR1 SGDLS and CDR2 YYNGEE. V was trimmed by 4 bases and J by 7 bases, leaving 24 bases between them. The CDR3 sequence is 17 residues long. The CDR3 sequence: CASSLPRGAGPLNEQFF. In DNA, the CDR3 is TGTGCCAGCAGCCTTCCCAGAGGGGCAGGGCCTCTGAATGAGCAGTTCTTC.

This clonotype appeared a few times. V and J are TRBV20-1 and TRBJ2-5; 12 bases match TRBD2. CDR3 length: 19 amino acids. V shed 0 bases and J 0 bases; nucleotides not matched to a gene: 11. Germline lookup yields CDR1 DFQATT and CDR2 SNEGSKA (reference sequence). The chain's CDR3 is CSARDSLAGGPAHQETQYF. In DNA form, the CDR3 reads TGCAGTGCTAGAGATTCCCTAGCGGGAGGGCCAGCGCACCAAGAGACCCAGTACTTC.

The chain has TRBV11-2 and TRBJ2-5, with a possible D match to TRBD1 (6 bases). Germline V lookup: CDR1 SGHAT, CDR2 FQNNGV. Trimming removed 0 bases from V and 2 bases from J, with 10 bases in between. The CDR3 is made up of 15 amino acids. The CDR3 bases are TGTGCCAGCAGCTTAGAGGGGGCCGTACAAGAGACCCAGTACTTC. Translating it yields CASSLEGAVQETQYF.

This clonotype was picked up a small number of times. CDR3 bases: TGCGCCAGCAGCACCCCTAGCGGTGGAGATACGCAGTATTTT. Its protein is CASSTPSGGDTQYF. The rearrangement uses TRBV5-1 and TRBJ2-3; 7 nucleotides match TRBD2. This CDR3 has 14 amino acids. The junction had 7 bases not matched to a gene; V was cut back by 4 bases and J by 5 bases. Germline V gives CDR1 SGHRS, CDR2 YFSETQ.

This clonotype occurred many times. The chain has TRBV5-1 and TRBJ2-5; 11 nucleotides match TRBD1. In germline, CDR1 is SGHRS, CDR2 YFSETQ. With 4 bases clipped from V and 5 bases from J, the junction kept 7 bases outside the gene matches. CDR3 size: 15 residues. The CDR3 DNA sequence: TGCGCCAGCAGCGCAGGACAGGGGGCCGGTGAGACCCAGTACTTC. This sequence encodes CASSAGQGAGETQYF.

The V and J genes are TRBV4-3 and TRBJ2-7, with D possibly TRBD1 on 6 matching bases. The CDR3 spans 14 residues. The V gene's germline CDR1 is LGHNA and CDR2 YSLEER. Trimming took off 4 bases at V and 7 bases at J, with 17 bases between the two ends. The DNA for the CDR3 is TGCGCCAGCAGCCGTCAGGGGCGGCCATCGGAGCAGTACTTC. Its protein product is CASSRQGRPSEQYF.

This clonotype appeared a few times. The chain uses TRBV19 and TRBJ2-7; TRBD2 matches at 14 bases. The junction had 3 bases not matched to a gene; V was cut back by 6 bases and J by 2 bases. This CDR3 region has 15 residues. Germline values: CDR1 LNHDA, CDR2 SQIVND (reference sequence). The CDR3 here is CASSPGLAGAYEQYF. CDR3 in DNA: TGTGCCAGTAGCCCGGGACTAGCGGGGGCCTACGAGCAGTACTTC.

CDR3 in amino acids: CASSITSSYEQYF. CDR3 coding DNA: TGTGCCAGTAGTATCACTTCCTCCTACGAGCAGTACTTC. The V call is TRBV19, the J call TRBJ2-7; D gene ambiguous. This CDR3 is 13 amino acids long. Between the trimmed V and J ends, which lost 3 bases and 0 bases, there was a span of 6 bases. Per the germline V gene, CDR1 is LNHDA and CDR2 is SQIVND (reference sequence).

This clonotype was observed a few times. This chain connects TRBV5-1 to TRBJ1-1; D is ambiguous. V lost 4 bases, J lost 0 bases, and 10 bases lay in between. Germline-derived CDR1 and CDR2 are SGHRS and YFSETQ. This CDR3 has 14 residues. The CDR3 loop is CASSQGGLNTEAFF. The DNA of the CDR3 is TGCGCCAGCAGCCAAGGCGGTTTGAACACTGAAGCTTTCTTT.

This clonotype was observed a handful of times. The chain recombines TRBV6-1 with TRBJ1-5; 7 positions agree with TRBD1. Germline loops: CDR1 MNHNS, CDR2 SASEGT. The CDR3 spans 16 residues. V was pared by 2 bases and J by 6 bases, with 10 bases of the junction left unmatched. The CDR3 loop is CASSENRQGLGQPQHF. The CDR3 DNA sequence: TGTGCCAGCAGTGAAAATCGACAGGGTTTAGGTCAGCCCCAGCATTTT.

The chain has TRBV7-2 and TRBJ1-3; D unclear. Per the germline V gene, CDR1 is SGHTA and CDR2 is FQGNSA. This CDR3 has 14 residues. V was clipped by 3 bases and J by 0 bases, with 6 bases between them. The CDR3 loop is CASSFWGSGNTIYF. CDR3 nucleotides: TGTGCCAGCAGCTTTTGGGGCTCTGGAAACACCATATATTTT. Based on the CDR3 plus reference TRBV7-2 and TRBJ1-3, the full variable domain is GAGVSQSPSNKVTEKGKDVELRCDPISGHTALYWYRQSLGQGLEFLIYFQGNSAPDKSGLPSDRFSAERTGGSVSTLTIQRTQQEDSAVYLCASSFWGSGNTIYFGEGSWLTVV.

A few counts support this clonotype. The chain links TRBV11-3 to TRBJ2-5, with 8 positions matching TRBD2. Germline trimming cut 5 bases from V and 7 bases from J; bases unmatched to any gene: 9. Germline loops: CDR1 SGHNT, CDR2 YENEEA. The CDR3 runs to 14 residues. CDR3: CASSQVGGAGTQYF. The CDR3 bases are TGTGCCAGCAGCCAGGTCGGGGGGGCAGGGACCCAGTACTTC.